These 27 T cell receptor beta chains were all obtained from the same sample, sequenced in a study of sequential checkpoint blockade in melanoma. Sequencing was performed with immunoSEQ multiplex PCR; in TCRdb, only in-frame clones are kept and a portion is missing. The repertoire holds fewer than 3,000 clones, with roughly a quarter as singletons. The treatment is: randomized to nivolumab then ipilimumab (arm A) or the reverse (arm B). The specimen was tumor tissue (inferred from file names), collected from a patient given nivolumab and ipilimumab in sequence. Receptors were obtained from a human donor with melanoma.

This clone is categorized as medium-sized. The CDR3 sequence is CASSQLEAAGELFF. CDR3 in DNA: TGTGCCAGCAGCCAACTAGAAGCGGCCGGGGAGCTGTTTTTT. V usage is TRBV11-3 and J usage is TRBJ2-2; perhaps TRBD2 as D (5 bases). The CDR3 contains 14 residues. In germline, CDR1 is SGHNT, CDR2 YENEEA. V was clipped by 5 bases and J by 6 bases, with 13 bases between them.

This clone has just a few counts. The chain combines TRBV19 with TRBJ1-1; D gene ambiguous. The CDR3 length is 14 residues. The germline gives CDR1 LNHDA, CDR2 SQIVND (reference sequence). The V and J ends lost 8 bases and 0 bases respectively, with 13 bases between them. The CDR3 DNA sequence: TGTGCCAGTTACACGCCAGGTATGAACACTGAAGCTTTCTTT. It yields the protein CASYTPGMNTEAFF.

This rearrangement joins TRBV28 to TRBJ1-5; D gene unclear. The CDR3 is 14 amino acids. V lost 4 bases to trimming and J lost 1 base, with 8 bases between them. Germline CDR1 reads MDHEN; CDR2 reads SYDVKM. The chain's CDR3 is CASSWIRSNQPQHF. DNA for the CDR3: TGTGCCAGCAGTTGGATCCGGAGCAATCAGCCCCAGCATTTT.

The CDR3 nucleotides are TGTGCTAGTGGCAGCGGGGATGAGACCCAGTACTTC. Its protein product is CASGSGDETQYF. The genes are TRBV12-5 and TRBJ2-5; 7 nucleotides match TRBD2. The germline V gene has CDR1 LGHNT and CDR2 FRNRAP. This CDR3 has 12 residues. Germline trimming cut 6 bases from V and 5 bases from J; bases unmatched to any gene: 3.

This clone is medium-sized in the sample. The chain recombines TRBV6-8 with TRBJ2-3; D unresolved. The CDR3 runs 13 residues. V lost 8 bases and J lost 0, with 9 bases in between. Germline V gene data show CDR1 as MNHGY and CDR2 as SAAAGT. The CDR3 DNA is TGTGCCAGCGGGCTTGCTAGCACAGATACGCAGTATTTT. It translates to CASGLASTDTQYF.

In this sample, this clone turned up a few times. This chain connects TRBV7-1 to TRBJ1-1; D is undetermined. TRBV7-1 is assigned to the ORF class and has an uncertain function. This CDR3 region has 13 residues. Trimming shortened V by 4 bases and J by 6 bases, and 12 bases separated the two germline ends. The CDR3 spells CASSLASGAEAFF. In nucleotides, the CDR3 is TGTGCCAGCAGCTTAGCGTCCGGGGCTGAAGCTTTCTTT.

V gene TRBV6-8 combines with J gene TRBJ1-1, with D unresolved. This CDR3 has 20 amino acids. V dropped 4 bases and J dropped 4 bases, with 31 bases sitting between them. From germline, CDR1 is MNHGY and CDR2 SAAAGT. The CDR3 nucleotides are TGTGCCAGCAGTTTGCGACTAAATTTGGGCCCTCCATCCAAAGGCACTGAAGCTTTCTTT. Amino acids: CASSLRLNLGPPSKGTEAFF.

V and J are TRBV30 and TRBJ1-1, with D hard to call. The germline CDR1 and CDR2 sequences are GTSNPN and SVGIG (reference sequence). The CDR3 spans 13 residues. V shed 0 bases and J shed 10 bases, with 15 bases lying between them. The CDR3 protein is CAWSVRRADGAFF. CDR3 nucleotide sequence: TGTGCCTGGAGTGTACGGCGAGCAGATGGAGCTTTCTTT.

By share, this clone counts as medium-sized. The V gene is TRBV11-3, the J gene TRBJ2-6, with a tentative D call TRBD1 (5 bases). The germline V gene has CDR1 SGHNT and CDR2 YENEEA. The CDR3 extends over 14 amino acids. Trimming stripped 5 bases from V and 2 bases from J, with 7 bases between. This CDR3 is CASSPRAGANVLTF. CDR3 DNA: TGTGCCAGCAGCCCCAGGGCTGGGGCCAACGTCCTGACTTTC.

The V and J genes are TRBV30 and TRBJ1-5, with 7 bases fitting TRBD1. Germline values: CDR1 GTSNPN, CDR2 SVGIG (reference sequence). The CDR3 loop spans 15 amino acids. V lost 5 bases and J lost 1; bases outside the gene matches: 8. For the CDR3, the DNA is TGTGCCTGGGCACCCGGGACAGCAAGCAATCAGCCCCAGCATTTT. Its translation is CAWAPGTASNQPQHF.

The table lists this clone with a count of one. The rearrangement joins TRBV29-1 to TRBJ1-5; 7 bases fit TRBD1. The CDR3 contains 13 residues. J was trimmed by 6 bases and V by 4 bases; bases with no gene match: 6. Germline V gene data show CDR1 as SQVTM and CDR2 as ANQGSEA. CDR3 amino acids: CSVGTGEGQPQHF. CDR3 sequence (DNA): TGCAGCGTTGGTACAGGGGAGGGTCAGCCCCAGCATTTT.

The V call is TRBV5-1, the J call TRBJ2-7; TRBD1 matches at 7 bases. The CDR3 is 14 residues long. J gave up 6 bases and V 4 bases, and 10 bases lay outside the gene matches. Per germline, CDR1 SGHRS and CDR2 YFSETQ. For the CDR3, the DNA is TGCGCCAGCAGCCGGGCGAGGGGGCAGATCGAGCAGTACTTC. Its translation is CASSRARGQIEQYF.

J is TRBJ1-1 and V is TRBV1; TRBD1, the table's D call, was not compared with the DNA. TRBV1 represents a pseudogene. The CDR3 runs to 12 residues. In DNA form, the CDR3 reads TGCACCAGCAGTCTCAGATACGTTCAAGCTTTCTTT. It specifies CTSSLRYVQAFF.

This clone appeared a few times. The rearrangement joins TRBV23-1 to TRBJ1-4; TRBD1 might be the D (5 bases). TRBV23-1 is given ORF status, its function remaining uncertain. The germline V and J ends were trimmed by 4 bases and 5 bases, with 8 bases remaining between them. The CDR3 length is 13 residues. In DNA form, the CDR3 reads TGCGCCAGCAGTCGTGACAGAAATGAAAAACTGTTTTTT. This gives the protein CASSRDRNEKLFF.

The chain is built from TRBV11-3 and TRBJ2-1; 12 bases fit TRBD2. V lost 4 bases and J lost 4; bases outside the gene matches: 2. Per the germline V gene, CDR1 is SGHNT and CDR2 is YENEEA. This CDR3 spans 15 amino acids. The CDR3 reads CASSSLAGGYNEQFF. In DNA form, the CDR3 reads TGTGCCAGCAGCTCACTAGCGGGGGGTTACAATGAGCAGTTCTTC.

This clone was seen more than once but under ten times. The gene calls are TRBV6-8 and TRBJ1-2; D is possibly TRBD1 (6 bases). Germline V gene data show CDR1 as MNHGY and CDR2 as SAAAGT. The V end lost 6 bases, the J end lost 4 bases, and 18 bases lay between the germline ends. The CDR3 runs 15 residues. Here the CDR3 DNA reads TGTGCCAGCAGATCGGAGAGGGGGAGAATCTATGGCTACACCTTC. It specifies CASRSERGRIYGYTF.

This clone was observed a handful of times. The chain has TRBV6-8 and TRBJ1-5; D is ambiguous. This CDR3 has 13 residues. V lost 11 bases and J 3 bases, leaving 14 bases between the germline ends. Germline V CDR1 and CDR2: MNHGY, SAAAGT. CDR3 residues: CAGGIQVNQPQHF. As DNA, the CDR3 is TGTGCCGGAGGGATTCAGGTCAATCAGCCCCAGCATTTT.

There are a few counts of this clone. The rearrangement uses TRBV30 and TRBJ1-5, with D unresolved. CDR1 and CDR2 (germline): GTSNPN, SVGIG (reference sequence). This CDR3 contains 16 residues. The germline V and J ends were trimmed by 5 bases and 0 bases, with 17 bases remaining between them. In DNA, the CDR3 is TGTGCCTGGTCGTCTGGGCTTACAAATAGCAATCAGCCCCAGCATTTT. Translating gives CAWSSGLTNSNQPQHF.

The chain has TRBV29-1 and TRBJ2-5, with TRBD2 as a possible D gene (5 bases). The CDR3 is 14 amino acids. Per germline, CDR1 SQVTM and CDR2 ANQGSEA. V was clipped by 5 bases and J by 2 bases, with 15 bases between them. The CDR3 bases are TGCAGCGTTTTCACCGGGGTAGGGCAAGAGACCCAGTACTTC. This sequence encodes CSVFTGVGQETQYF.

This clone was counted between two and nine times. This sequence joins TRBV30 and TRBJ2-7; tentative D call: TRBD1 (6 bases). The CDR3 extends over 15 amino acids. The V gene's germline CDR1 is GTSNPN and CDR2 SVGIG (reference sequence). V lost 1 base to trimming and J lost 0 bases, with 13 bases between them. The CDR3 reads CAWSASTGSSYEQYF. CDR3 sequence (DNA): TGTGCCTGGAGTGCTTCAACAGGGTCCTCCTACGAGCAGTACTTC.

There are a few counts of this clone. The V call is TRBV11-3, the J call TRBJ1-2, with D tentatively TRBD1 (6 bases). Trimming pared 3 bases from V and 5 bases from J, leaving 19 bases between. The CDR3 spans 16 residues. Germline assignment: CDR1 SGHNT and CDR2 YENEEA. The CDR3 nucleotides are TGTGCCAGCAGCTTGAGTAGCGGGGGCGCAGGGTATGGCTACACCTTC. This codes for CASSLSSGGAGYGYTF.

The chain has TRBV12-5 and TRBJ2-7, with unresolved D. V gave up 1 base and J gave up 7 bases, with 11 bases separating them. Germline-derived CDR1 and CDR2 are LGHNT and FRNRAP. The CDR3 length is 13 residues. The CDR3 DNA follows: TGTGCTAGTGGTTTGGCTCTAGATGGGGAGCAGTACTTC. The encoded protein is CASGLALDGEQYF.

This clone occurred many times. The V call is TRBV9, the J call TRBJ1-6; D is perhaps TRBD1 (5 bases). The length of the CDR3 is 14 residues. The germline V and J ends were trimmed by 3 bases and 5 bases, with 9 bases remaining between them. Germline-derived CDR1 and CDR2 are SGDLS and YYNGEE. The CDR3 loop is CASSGRVNNSPLHF. DNA for the CDR3: TGTGCCAGCAGCGGCAGGGTAAATAATTCACCCCTCCACTTT.

In this sample, this clone turned up many times. This rearrangement joins TRBV11-3 to TRBJ2-1, with 12 bases aligning to TRBD2. The ends lost 4 bases at V and 10 bases at J; junction bases unmatched: 5. The CDR3 has 14 residues. From germline, CDR1 is SGHNT and CDR2 YENEEA. CDR3 amino acids: CASSSSGGANEQFF. The CDR3 DNA sequence: TGTGCCAGCAGCTCTAGCGGGGGGGCTAACGAGCAGTTCTTC.

The CDR3 bases are TGTGCCAGTAACAAGGGACACCCCCGGTCACCCCTCCACTTT. Translation gives CASNKGHPRSPLHF. The chain recombines TRBV19 with TRBJ1-6; tentative D call: TRBD1 (6 bases). This CDR3 comprises 14 residues. Trimming removed 7 bases at V and 10 bases at J, with 17 bases between. From germline, CDR1 is LNHDA and CDR2 SQIVND (reference sequence).

This clone has a handful of counts. This chain joins TRBV30 and TRBJ1-2; a weak D match, TRBD1 (6 bases). The CDR3 spans 12 residues. Trimming took off 5 bases at V and 1 base at J, with 8 bases between the two ends. Germline values: CDR1 GTSNPN, CDR2 SVGIG (reference sequence). CDR3 nucleotides: TGTGCCTGGGACAGGAGTAACTATGGCTACACCTTC. It translates to CAWDRSNYGYTF.

At least ten counts were recorded for this clone. The chain carries TRBV11-3 and TRBJ1-2, with D hard to call. V lost 5 bases, J lost 3 bases, and 16 bases lay in between. Germline-derived CDR1 and CDR2 are SGHNT and YENEEA. This CDR3 contains 15 residues. CDR3: CASSTRTSGDYGYTF. For the CDR3, the DNA is TGTGCCAGCAGCACTAGGACTTCGGGAGACTATGGCTACACCTTC.